What follows are 21 T cell receptor beta chains derived from one specimen sequenced in a study of T cell repertoires in cytomegalovirus infection. MiXCR, run by TCRdb on the reads, gives a single entry per CDR3 protein. Here the sample spans some 700,000 distinct CDR3 sequences, less than 40% being singletons. The specimen was PBMCs. These receptors all come from a human donor in good health (CMV status not recorded). Some clones in this sample may be carry-over from other donors' samples.

This clonotype is a singleton in its sample. V and J are TRBV7-6 and TRBJ2-3; D might be TRBD2 (5 bases). With 4 bases removed from V and 0 bases from J, the gap between germline ends came to 14 bases. The CDR3 sequence is 16 residues long. Per germline, CDR1 SGHVS and CDR2 FNYEAQ. The DNA for the CDR3 is TGTGCCAGCAGCTCACATCGGGGATCTAGCACAGATACGCAGTATTTT. Translation gives CASSSHRGSSTDTQYF.

V is TRBV28 and J is TRBJ2-7; D possibly corresponds to TRBD1 (6 bases). Deletions cut 6 bases from V and 0 bases from J, with 12 bases between. Germline CDR1 MDHEN, CDR2 SYDVKM. This CDR3 spans 14 amino acids. CDR3 nucleotide sequence: TGTGCCAGCAGATCGGGACAATTCTCCTACGAGCAGTACTTC. It encodes CASRSGQFSYEQYF.

V usage is TRBV7-2 and J usage is TRBJ2-7; 7 nucleotides align to TRBD2. With V trimmed by 3 bases and J by 4 bases, 9 bases remained unmatched. The CDR3 runs 15 residues. Germline V gene sequence: CDR1 SGHTA, CDR2 FQGNSA. CDR3 protein: CASSLKGTIGYEQYF. The CDR3 DNA is TGTGCCAGCAGCTTGAAAGGGACTATCGGTTACGAGCAGTACTTC. The complete variable domain, with remaining parts taken from reference TRBV7-2 and TRBJ2-7, reads GAGVSQSPSNKVTEKGKDVELRCDPISGHTALYWYRQSLGQGLEFLIYFQGNSAPDKSGLPSDRFSAERTGGSVSTLTIQRTQQEDSAVYLCASSLKGTIGYEQYFGPGTRLTVT.

This clonotype has only a few counts. The chain employs TRBV7-9 and TRBJ2-5; tentatively, D is TRBD2 (6 bases). The CDR3 runs 14 residues. The V gene lost 3 bases and the J gene lost 2 bases, with 10 bases spanning the gap. Germline V gene lookup returns CDR1 SEHNR and CDR2 FQNEAQ (reference sequence). The CDR3 coding sequence is TGTGCCAGCAGCTTTAGCGGACTACAAGAGACCCAGTACTTC. Its protein product is CASSFSGLQETQYF.

The chain is built from TRBV10-3 and TRBJ2-1; 10 nucleotides align to TRBD2. Germline CDR1 reads ENHRY; CDR2 reads SYGVKD. This CDR3 is 16 amino acids long. V trimming: 6 bases; J trimming: 7 bases; junction bases outside the gene matches: 12. This chain's CDR3 is CAIRESSGGGLNEQFF. The CDR3 nucleotides read TGTGCCATCAGAGAATCTAGCGGGGGAGGTTTAAATGAGCAGTTCTTC.

This clonotype was detected a few times. V usage is TRBV11-3 and J usage is TRBJ2-7; 10 nucleotides align to TRBD1. Germline V gives CDR1 SGHNT, CDR2 YENEEA. CDR3 length: 14 residues. The ends lost 1 base at V and 6 bases at J; junction bases unmatched: 3. CDR3 sequence: CASSLGGQGSEQYF. CDR3 DNA: TGTGCCAGCAGCTTAGGGGGACAGGGGAGCGAGCAGTACTTC. The complete variable domain, with remaining parts taken from reference TRBV11-3 and TRBJ2-7, reads EAGVVQSPRYKIIEKKQPVAFWCNPISGHNTLYWYLQNLGQGPELLIRYENEEAVDDSQLPKDRFSAERLKGVDSTLKIQPAELGDSAVYLCASSLGGQGSEQYFGPGTRLTVT.

The chain joins TRBV28 to TRBJ1-6, with TRBD1 as a possible D gene (5 bases). The CDR3 consists of 16 residues. V lost 7 bases and J 10 bases, leaving 23 bases between the germline ends. From germline, CDR1 is MDHEN and CDR2 SYDVKM. The CDR3 reads CASTSPGLPGDSPLHF. The CDR3 DNA reads as TGTGCCAGCACCTCGCCCGGACTCCCTGGGGACTCACCCCTCCACTTT.

This clonotype was seen more than once but under ten times. The chain employs TRBV6-6 and TRBJ1-4; 7 nucleotides align to TRBD1. Germline V CDR1 and CDR2: MNHNY, SVGAGI (reference sequence). The CDR3 has 14 amino acids. V lost 5 bases to trimming and J lost 5 bases; unmatched junction nucleotides: 5. CDR3 loop: CASSTPGQNEKLFF. Written as DNA, the CDR3 is TGTGCCAGCAGTACTCCGGGACAGAATGAAAAACTGTTTTTT.

V is TRBV27 and J is TRBJ1-5; D perhaps matches TRBD1 (5 bases). The CDR3 sequence is 14 residues long. Per the germline V gene, CDR1 is MNHEY and CDR2 is SMNVEV (reference sequence). Trimming stripped 4 bases from V and 4 bases from J, with 11 bases between. The DNA for the CDR3 is TGTGCCAGCAGTTGGAAGGGGAGTAATCAGCCCCAGCATTTT. Its translation: CASSWKGSNQPQHF.

This clonotype was detected only once. The chain employs TRBV5-6 and TRBJ2-5; 9 positions match TRBD1. Unmatched junction bases numbered 9, after V lost 4 bases and J lost 5 bases. CDR1 is SGHDT and CDR2 is YYEEEE in the germline V gene. The CDR3 has 15 residues. CDR3 sequence: CASSLGTGPRETQYF. The CDR3 DNA reads TGTGCCAGCAGCCTAGGGACAGGGCCTCGGGAGACCCAGTACTTC.

The chain couples TRBV7-9 to TRBJ2-2; D is unclear. The CDR3 consists of 18 residues. V was trimmed by 1 base and J by 6 bases, leaving 21 bases between them. The germline V gene has CDR1 SEHNR and CDR2 FQNEAQ (reference sequence). CDR3 nucleotide sequence: TGTGCCAGCAGCTTAGTTCCTCACGTCCGCGTTGGGGCCGGGGAGCTGTTTTTT. It specifies CASSLVPHVRVGAGELFF.

This clonotype occurred many times. The chain combines TRBV7-8 with TRBJ2-2; 9 nucleotides match TRBD2. Germline assignment: CDR1 SGHVS and CDR2 FQNEAQ. Trimming took 0 bases from V and 3 from J; bases not matched to a gene: 8. The CDR3 loop spans 18 amino acids. The CDR3 DNA reads as TGTGCCAGCAGCTTAGCGAACGGCGGGGGGGCCGACACCGGGGAGCTGTTTTTT. This translates into CASSLANGGGADTGELFF.

On this clonotype itself: Because the CDR3 is missing its conserved closing phenylalanine or tryptophan, this is likely a read error. The V call is TRBV29-1, the J call TRBJ2-7, with 8 bases lining up with TRBD1. V lost 6 bases, J lost 3 bases, and 10 bases stayed unmatched. The germline V gene encodes CDR1 SQVTM and CDR2 ANQGSEA. The CDR3 extends over 14 amino acids. The CDR3 sequence is CSVALLDRDYEQYL. In DNA form, the CDR3 reads TGCAGCGTCGCCCTCCTGGACAGGGACTACGAGCAGTACTTA.

This clonotype occurred once. The V call is TRBV6-6, the J call TRBJ2-2; D possibly uses TRBD1 or TRBD2 (6 bases each). V was cut by 10 bases and J by 4 bases, with 19 bases left in between. This CDR3 is 15 amino acids long. Germline V gives CDR1 MNHNY, CDR2 SVGAGI (reference sequence). The CDR3, as DNA: TGTGCCACCCGGGGGTCCAGGGGAGGCACCGGGGAGCTGTTTTTT. This encodes CATRGSRGGTGELFF.

V is TRBV11-2 and J is TRBJ2-3; 13 nucleotides agree with TRBD2. The CDR3 is 16 residues long. The trim removed 5 bases at V and 4 bases at J, leaving 6 bases unmatched. The germline V gene encodes CDR1 SGHAT and CDR2 FQNNGV. CDR3 bases: TGTGCCAGCAGCAGGACTAGCGGGAGTTTTTCAGATACGCAGTATTTT. Translating it yields CASSRTSGSFSDTQYF.

This clonotype was seen at least ten times. The rearrangement uses TRBV5-6 and TRBJ1-4; unclear D gene. The CDR3 is made up of 16 amino acids. Germline CDR1 SGHDT, CDR2 YYEEEE. The germline V and J ends were trimmed by 2 bases and 7 bases, with 18 bases remaining between them. The DNA of the CDR3 is TGTGCCAGCAGCTTACTGGATGGGCTCGGGAGTGAAAAACTGTTTTTT. Translated, it gives CASSLLDGLGSEKLFF.

This clonotype showed up many times. The chain joins TRBV6-1 to TRBJ2-1, with D perhaps TRBD1 or TRBD2 (6 bases each). V lost 2 bases and J 7 bases, leaving 15 bases between the germline ends. CDR1 and CDR2 (germline): MNHNS, SASEGT. The CDR3 extends over 15 amino acids. CDR3 nucleotides: TGTGCCAGCAGTGAACTCTCGGGGGCAAGGAATGAGCAGTTCTTC. It specifies CASSELSGARNEQFF.

This clonotype showed up just a few times. The rearrangement joins TRBV28 to TRBJ1-2; D perhaps matches TRBD1 (6 bases). The CDR3 has 16 residues. V was clipped by 2 bases and J by 8 bases, with 21 bases between them. Per germline, CDR1 MDHEN and CDR2 SYDVKM. The DNA of the CDR3 is TGTGCCAGCAGTTTACCACACTTGGCAGGGGCGGGAGGCTACACCTTC. Translated, it gives CASSLPHLAGAGGYTF.

This clonotype was seen more than once but under ten times. CDR3 sequence reads: CASSPETSGRRGGELFF. The CDR3 DNA sequence: TGTGCCAGCAGCCCAGAGACTAGCGGGAGGCGGGGCGGGGAGCTGTTTTTT. V is TRBV11-2 and J is TRBJ2-2; 13 bases agree with TRBD2. V lost 5 bases, J lost 7 bases, and 10 bases stayed unmatched. Per the germline V gene, CDR1 is SGHAT and CDR2 is FQNNGV. The CDR3 has 17 amino acids. Together with reference TRBV11-2 and TRBJ2-2, the CDR3 gives the full variable domain: EAGVAQSPRYKIIEKRQSVAFWCNPISGHATLYWYQQILGQGPKLLIQFQNNGVVDDSQLPKDRFSAERLKGVDSTLKIQPAKLEDSAVYLCASSPETSGRRGGELFFGEGSRLTVL.

The gene calls are TRBV11-2 and TRBJ1-2, with a tentative D call TRBD1 (6 bases). The CDR3 has 18 amino acids. CDR1 and CDR2 (germline): SGHAT, FQNNGV. The ends were cut back, 3 bases at V and 5 bases at J, with 25 bases in the middle. The CDR3, as DNA: TGTGCCAGCAGCTTTCCGTATCTTAGGAAGGACAGTGGATATGGCTACACCTTC. It specifies CASSFPYLRKDSGYGYTF.

This clonotype was found many times. The rearrangement uses TRBV7-2 and TRBJ1-1; D is ambiguous. V lost 5 bases to trimming and J lost 11 bases, with 15 bases between them. This CDR3 comprises 12 residues. Germline-derived CDR1 and CDR2 are SGHTA and FQGNSA. CDR3 sequence reads: CASSPDVRTAFF. As DNA, the CDR3 is TGTGCCAGCAGCCCGGACGTCCGGACCGCTTTCTTT.